The 10 T cell receptor beta chains presented below share a single source sample, sequenced in a study of blood T cell repertoires in COVID-19. TCRdb's table, derived via immunoSEQ multiplex PCR, lists solely in-frame clones and lacks some. The sample yields about 110,000 clones, over 70% seen once. Material for sequencing was peripheral blood. The receptor set was obtained from a human donor with acute or convalescent COVID-19. The donor label of this sample is uncertain.

This chain connects TRBV7-9 to TRBJ1-2; perhaps TRBD1 as D (6 bases). The CDR3 totals 16 residues. CDR1 is SEHNR, CDR2 FQNEAQ, per germline (reference sequence). With 5 bases removed from V and 4 bases from J, the gap between germline ends came to 20 bases. CDR3 nucleotide sequence: TGTGCCAGCAGCCAAGCCGGAACAGGGTCGTTCTATGGCTACACCTTC. It translates to CASSQAGTGSFYGYTF.

The genes are TRBV23-1 and TRBJ1-5; 8 bases are shared with TRBD1. TRBV23-1 is sorted into the ORF group, with uncertain function. The CDR3 runs to 14 residues. J was trimmed by 0 bases and V by 10 bases; bases with no gene match: 5. As DNA, the CDR3 is TGCGCCAACGCAGGGGGCTCTAGCAATCAGCCCCAGCATTTT. This translates into CANAGGSSNQPQHF.

This clone was picked up many times. The chain uses TRBV18 and TRBJ1-1; 7 nucleotides align to TRBD1. CDR1 is KGHSH and CDR2 is LQKENI in the germline V gene. The V and J ends lost 3 bases and 10 bases, in that order; junction bases with no gene match: 5. The CDR3 length is 12 residues. Written as DNA, the CDR3 is TGTGCCAGCTCACCCGACAGGGTGGTAGCTTTCTTT. It specifies CASSPDRVVAFF.

The chain is built from TRBV5-1 and TRBJ1-1; TRBD1 is a possible D gene (6 bases). Germline assignment: CDR1 SGHRS and CDR2 YFSETQ. The CDR3 sequence is 13 residues long. Deletions cut 7 bases from V and 4 bases from J, with 14 bases between. This CDR3 is CASATGDTTEAFF. In DNA, the CDR3 is TGCGCCAGCGCGACAGGAGATACCACTGAAGCTTTCTTT.

The rearrangement uses TRBV18 and TRBJ1-6, with TRBD1 identical over 7 bases. Trimming removed 2 bases from V and 9 bases from J; junction bases left unmatched: 7. Germline V CDR1 and CDR2: KGHSH, LQKENI. The CDR3 spans 15 residues. DNA of the CDR3: TGTGCCAGCTCACCATTGCGACAGGGTGCTTCACCCCTCCACTTT. It translates to CASSPLRQGASPLHF. The full variable domain, completed using reference TRBV18 and TRBJ1-6, is NAGVMQNPRHLVRRRGQEARLRCSPMKGHSHVYWYRQLPEEGLKFMVYLQKENIIDESGMPKERFSAEFPKEGPSILRIQQVVRGDSAAYFCASSPLRQGASPLHFGNGTRLTVT.

The gene calls are TRBV6-6 and TRBJ2-1, with 10 bases identical to TRBD2. Trimming cost V 2 bases and J 8 bases; bases outside gene matches: 6. The germline V gene has CDR1 MNHNY and CDR2 SVGAGI (reference sequence). CDR3 length: 15 amino acids. The chain's CDR3 is CASSYGPSGGDEQFF. As DNA, the CDR3 is TGTGCCAGCAGTTACGGTCCTAGCGGGGGAGATGAGCAGTTCTTC.

This rearrangement joins TRBV7-8 to TRBJ2-5, with 10 bases fitting TRBD1. Losses at the gene ends were 2 bases for V and 6 bases for J; bases not matched to a gene: 3. There are 14 residues in the CDR3. The germline gives CDR1 SGHVS, CDR2 FQNEAQ. In nucleotides, the CDR3 is TGTGCCAGCAGCTTAAGGGACAGGGGAAAGACCCAGTACTTC. Its protein is CASSLRDRGKTQYF.

The chain joins TRBV6-5 to TRBJ1-6; D gene uncertain. Germline CDR1 MNHEY, CDR2 SVGAGI. Deletions cut 5 bases from V and 5 bases from J, with 4 bases between. The CDR3 covers 12 residues. CDR3 amino acids: CASSTHNSPLHF. The DNA for the CDR3 is TGTGCCAGCAGTACACATAATTCACCCCTCCACTTT.

This clone was counted between two and nine times. The genes are TRBV30 and TRBJ1-1; D possibly corresponds to TRBD1 (5 bases). Trimming stripped 2 bases from V and 4 bases from J, with 14 bases between. This CDR3 is built from 14 residues. Germline CDR1 and CDR2: GTSNPN and SVGIG (reference sequence). This CDR3 is CAWSKGFGSTEAFF. As DNA, the CDR3 is TGTGCCTGGAGTAAGGGGTTTGGGTCCACTGAAGCTTTCTTT.

J is TRBJ1-2 and V is TRBV2; TRBD1 might be the D (6 bases). Trimming shortened V by 2 bases and J by 8 bases, and 15 bases separated the two germline ends. This CDR3 has 14 amino acids. CDR1 and CDR2 (germline): SNHLY, FYNNEI. DNA of the CDR3: TGTGCCAGCAGTGAAAGGGGGAAGAATAAAGGCTACACCTTC. It translates to CASSERGKNKGYTF.